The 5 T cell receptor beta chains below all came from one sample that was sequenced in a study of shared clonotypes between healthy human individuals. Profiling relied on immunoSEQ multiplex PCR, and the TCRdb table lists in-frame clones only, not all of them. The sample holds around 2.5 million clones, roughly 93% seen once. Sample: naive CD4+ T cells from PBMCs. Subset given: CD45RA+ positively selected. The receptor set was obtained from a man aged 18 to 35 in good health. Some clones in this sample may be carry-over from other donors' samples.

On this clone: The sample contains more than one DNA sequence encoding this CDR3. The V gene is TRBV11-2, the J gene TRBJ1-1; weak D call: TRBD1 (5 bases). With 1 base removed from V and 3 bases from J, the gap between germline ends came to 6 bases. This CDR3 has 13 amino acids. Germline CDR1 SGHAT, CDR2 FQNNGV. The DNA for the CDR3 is TGTGCCAGCAGCTTAGGCAGGGACACTGAAGCTTTCTTT. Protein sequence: CASSLGRDTEAFF.

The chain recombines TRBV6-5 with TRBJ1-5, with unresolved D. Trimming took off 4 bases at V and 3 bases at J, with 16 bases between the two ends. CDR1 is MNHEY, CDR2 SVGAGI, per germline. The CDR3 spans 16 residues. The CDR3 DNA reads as TGTGCCAGCAGTTCTGTTCATAGAGGCGTCAATCAGCCCCAGCATTTT. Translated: CASSSVHRGVNQPQHF.

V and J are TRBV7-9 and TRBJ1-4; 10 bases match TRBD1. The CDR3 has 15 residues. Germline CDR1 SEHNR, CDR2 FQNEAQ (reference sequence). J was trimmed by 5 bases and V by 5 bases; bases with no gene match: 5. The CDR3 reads CASSKGTGENEKLFF. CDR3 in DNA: TGTGCCAGCAGCAAGGGGACAGGGGAAAATGAAAAACTGTTTTTT.

For the CDR3, the DNA is TGTGCCAGCAGCCCCGGACAGCCCTACGAGCAGTACTTC. This codes for CASSPGQPYEQYF. V usage is TRBV14 and J usage is TRBJ2-7; possibly TRBD1 for D (6 bases). Trimming removed 4 bases from V and 2 bases from J, with 9 bases in between. The CDR3 consists of 13 residues. Germline V gives CDR1 SGHDN, CDR2 FVKESK. Full variable domain (outside the CDR3, taken from reference TRBV14 and TRBJ2-7): EAGVTQFPSHSVIEKGQTVTLRCDPISGHDNLYWYRRVMGKEIKFLLHFVKESKQDESGMPNNRFLAERTGGTYSTLKVQPAELEDSGVYFCASSPGQPYEQYFGPGTRLTVT.

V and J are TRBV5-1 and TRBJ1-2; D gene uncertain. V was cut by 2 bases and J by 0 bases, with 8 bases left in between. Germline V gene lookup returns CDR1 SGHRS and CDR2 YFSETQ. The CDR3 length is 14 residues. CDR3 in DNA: TGCGCCAGCAGCTTTCAGGAATCTAACTATGGCTACACCTTC. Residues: CASSFQESNYGYTF.